This TCR beta chain was sequenced for a study of human T cells and chemical hapten exposure. Background on the study: Among samples, TCR yields varied mainly because of small differences in pooled library volume.

Individual cDNA molecules received unique molecular identifiers in the library. Per the authors' pipeline: From about 22,000 to 700,000 TCRs were found per sample, with a median of 95,638. TCRdb independently ran MiXCR on the 5' RACE reads; one entry per CDR3 protein. In this record, the V and J calls reflect TCRdb's handling and not the investigators' own analysis. The table has fewer than 150,000 distinct CDR3 sequences, 15% to 20% seen once. It was from unfractionated whole blood that total RNA was extracted. Broader study findings: TCRs exceeding a frequency of 1 in 1000 stayed unchanged under DPC sensitization.

There are 15 residues in the CDR3. CDR1 is ENHRY, CDR2 SYGVKD, per germline. The J segment lost 1 base and the V segment lost 6 bases, leaving 8 bases of the junction unmatched. With respect to this clonotype: Its target is not known.

The J gene is TRBJ1-1, the V gene TRBV10-3; TRBD1 aligns across 7 bases. The clonotype comes from a human donor in good health. DNA of the CDR3: TGTGCCATCAGGCCCGACAGGGCGAGGAACACTGAAGCTTTCTTT. It encodes CAIRPDRARNTEAFF.